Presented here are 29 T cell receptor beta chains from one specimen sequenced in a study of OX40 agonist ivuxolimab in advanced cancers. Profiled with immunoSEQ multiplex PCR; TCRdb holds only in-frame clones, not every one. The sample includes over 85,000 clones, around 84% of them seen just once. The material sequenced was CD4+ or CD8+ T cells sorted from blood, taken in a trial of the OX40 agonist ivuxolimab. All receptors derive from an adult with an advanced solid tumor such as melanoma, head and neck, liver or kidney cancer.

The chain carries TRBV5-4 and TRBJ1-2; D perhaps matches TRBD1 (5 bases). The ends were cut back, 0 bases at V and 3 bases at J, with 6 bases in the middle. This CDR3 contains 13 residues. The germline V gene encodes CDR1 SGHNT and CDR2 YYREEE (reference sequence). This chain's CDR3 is CASSLGRDYGYTF. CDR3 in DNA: TGTGCCAGCAGCTTGGGCAGGGACTATGGCTACACCTTC.

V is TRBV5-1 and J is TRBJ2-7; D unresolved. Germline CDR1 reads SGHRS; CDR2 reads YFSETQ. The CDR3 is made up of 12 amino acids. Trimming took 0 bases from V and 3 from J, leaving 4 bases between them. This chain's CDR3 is CASSLGHYEQYV. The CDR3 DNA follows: TGCGCCAGCAGCTTGGGGCACTACGAGCAGTACGTC.

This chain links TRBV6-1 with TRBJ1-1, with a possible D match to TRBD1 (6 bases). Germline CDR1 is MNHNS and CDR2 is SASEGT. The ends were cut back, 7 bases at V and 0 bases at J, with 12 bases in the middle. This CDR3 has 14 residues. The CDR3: CASMHGGLNTEAFF. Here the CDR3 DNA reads TGTGCCAGCATGCACGGGGGCCTGAACACTGAAGCTTTCTTT.

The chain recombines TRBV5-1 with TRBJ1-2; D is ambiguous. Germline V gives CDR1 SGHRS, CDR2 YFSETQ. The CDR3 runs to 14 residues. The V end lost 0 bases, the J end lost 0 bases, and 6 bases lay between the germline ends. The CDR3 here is CASSLDSANYGYTF. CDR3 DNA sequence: TGCGCCAGCAGCTTGGACAGCGCTAACTATGGCTACACCTTC.

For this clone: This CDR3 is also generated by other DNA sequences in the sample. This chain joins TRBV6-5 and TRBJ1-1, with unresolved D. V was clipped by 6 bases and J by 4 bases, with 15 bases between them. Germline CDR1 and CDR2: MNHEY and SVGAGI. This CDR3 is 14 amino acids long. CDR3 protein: CASRTKEGSTEAFF. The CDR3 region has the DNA TGTGCCAGCAGAACTAAGGAGGGCAGCACTGAAGCTTTCTTT.

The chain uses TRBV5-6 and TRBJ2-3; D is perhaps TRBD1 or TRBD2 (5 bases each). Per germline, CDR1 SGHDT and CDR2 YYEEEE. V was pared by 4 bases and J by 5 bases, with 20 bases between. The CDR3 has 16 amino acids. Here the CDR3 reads CASSIRVTGMGDTQYF. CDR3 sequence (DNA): TGTGCCAGCAGCATCAGGGTCACCGGGATGGGAGATACGCAGTATTTT. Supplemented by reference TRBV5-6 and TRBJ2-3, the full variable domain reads DAGVTQSPTHLIKTRGQQVTLRCSPKSGHDTVSWYQQALGQGPQFIFQYYEEEERQRGNFPDRFSGHQFPNYSSELNVNALLLGDSALYLCASSIRVTGMGDTQYFGPGTRLTVL.

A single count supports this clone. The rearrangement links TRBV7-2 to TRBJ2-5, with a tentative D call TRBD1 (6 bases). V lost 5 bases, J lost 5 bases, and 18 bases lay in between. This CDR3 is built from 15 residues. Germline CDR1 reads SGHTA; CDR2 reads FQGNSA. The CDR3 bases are TGTGCCAGCAGCCCTGGGCCAGGGGTCGAGGAGACCCAGTACTTC. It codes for CASSPGPGVEETQYF.

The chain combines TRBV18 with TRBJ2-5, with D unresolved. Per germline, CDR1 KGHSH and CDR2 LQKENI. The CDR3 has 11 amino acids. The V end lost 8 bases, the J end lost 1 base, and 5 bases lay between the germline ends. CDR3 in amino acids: CASRTQETQYF. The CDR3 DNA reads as TGTGCCAGCCGAACCCAAGAGACCCAGTACTTC.

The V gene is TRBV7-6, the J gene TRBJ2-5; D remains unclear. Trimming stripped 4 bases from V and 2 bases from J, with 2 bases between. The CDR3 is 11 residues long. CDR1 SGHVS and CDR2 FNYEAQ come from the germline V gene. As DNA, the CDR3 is TGTGCCAGCAGCTCTCAAGAGACCCAGTACTTC. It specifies CASSSQETQYF.

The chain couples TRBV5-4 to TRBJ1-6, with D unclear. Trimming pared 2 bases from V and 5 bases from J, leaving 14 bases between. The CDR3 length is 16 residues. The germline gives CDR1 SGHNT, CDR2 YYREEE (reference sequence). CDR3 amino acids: CASSFNPTGNNSPLHF. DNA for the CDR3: TGTGCCAGCAGCTTCAACCCGACGGGAAATAATTCACCCCTCCACTTT.

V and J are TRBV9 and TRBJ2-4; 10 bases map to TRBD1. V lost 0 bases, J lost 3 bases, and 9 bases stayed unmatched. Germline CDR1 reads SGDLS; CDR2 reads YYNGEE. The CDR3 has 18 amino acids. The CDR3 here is CASSVGEGQGLGKNIQYF. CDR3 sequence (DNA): TGTGCCAGCAGCGTAGGTGAGGGACAGGGGTTAGGCAAAAACATTCAGTACTTC.

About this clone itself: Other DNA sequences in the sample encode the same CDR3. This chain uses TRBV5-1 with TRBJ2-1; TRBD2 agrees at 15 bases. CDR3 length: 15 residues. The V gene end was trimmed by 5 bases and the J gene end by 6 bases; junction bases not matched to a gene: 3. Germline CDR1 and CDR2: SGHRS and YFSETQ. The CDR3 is CASSRTSGGANEQFF. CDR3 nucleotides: TGCGCCAGCAGTAGGACTAGCGGGGGGGCCAATGAGCAGTTCTTC. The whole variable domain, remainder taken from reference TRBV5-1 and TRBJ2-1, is KAGVTQTPRYLIKTRGQQVTLSCSPISGHRSVSWYQQTPGQGLQFLFEYFSETQRNKGNFPGRFSGRQFSNSRSEMNVSTLELGDSALYLCASSRTSGGANEQFFGPGTRLTVL.

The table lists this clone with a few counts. DNA of the CDR3: TGTGCCAGCTCAACCGCCAGCAGGGGAGAGAACTATGGCTACACCTTC. This codes for CASSTASRGENYGYTF. V is TRBV18 and J is TRBJ1-2, with TRBD1 as a possible D gene (6 bases). V lost 5 bases, J lost 2 bases, and 18 bases lay in between. Germline assignment: CDR1 KGHSH and CDR2 LQKENI. The CDR3 contains 16 residues. Filled out from reference TRBV18 and TRBJ1-2, the complete variable domain reads NAGVMQNPRHLVRRRGQEARLRCSPMKGHSHVYWYRQLPEEGLKFMVYLQKENIIDESGMPKERFSAEFPKEGPSILRIQQVVRGDSAAYFCASSTASRGENYGYTFGSGTRLTVV.

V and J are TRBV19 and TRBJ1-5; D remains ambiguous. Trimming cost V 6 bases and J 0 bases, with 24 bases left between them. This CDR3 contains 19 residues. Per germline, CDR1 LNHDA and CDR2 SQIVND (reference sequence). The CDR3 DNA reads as TGTGCCAGTAGCCTTTCCGCCAGGACGGTGGGTTATAGCAATCAGCCCCAGCATTTT. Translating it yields CASSLSARTVGYSNQPQHF.

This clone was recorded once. DNA of the CDR3: TGCGCCAGCAGCCGGGACAGGGCCATATATAATTCACCCCTCCACTTT. Its protein is CASSRDRAIYNSPLHF. V and J are TRBV4-3 and TRBJ1-6, with TRBD1 matching over 9 bases. Trimming took 4 bases from V and 4 from J; bases not matched to a gene: 5. Per the germline V gene, CDR1 is LGHNA and CDR2 is YSLEER. The CDR3 consists of 16 residues.

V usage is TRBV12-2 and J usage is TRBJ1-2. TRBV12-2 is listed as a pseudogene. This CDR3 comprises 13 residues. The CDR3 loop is CASRDRGAYGYTF. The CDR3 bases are TGTGCAAGTCGGGACCGGGGAGCCTATGGCTACACCTTC.

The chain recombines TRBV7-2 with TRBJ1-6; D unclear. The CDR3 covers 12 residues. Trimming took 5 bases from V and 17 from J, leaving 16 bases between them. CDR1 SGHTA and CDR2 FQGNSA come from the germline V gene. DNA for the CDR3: TGTGCCAGCAGCACCGAGTGGGCCACGATCCACTTT. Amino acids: CASSTEWATIHF. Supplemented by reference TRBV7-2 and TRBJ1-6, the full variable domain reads GAGVSQSPSNKVTEKGKDVELRCDPISGHTALYWYRQSLGQGLEFLIYFQGNSAPDKSGLPSDRFSAERTGGSVSTLTIQRTQQEDSAVYLCASSTEWATIHFGNGTRLTVT.

Written as DNA, the CDR3 is TGTGCCAGCAGTTCGAATGAGCAGTTCTTC. Translation: CASSSNEQFF. The chain has TRBV28 and TRBJ2-1; D unclear. V was pared by 4 bases and J by 7 bases, with 2 bases between. CDR1 and CDR2 from the germline V gene are MDHEN and SYDVKM. CDR3 length equals 10 residues. The complete variable domain, with remaining parts taken from reference TRBV28 and TRBJ2-1, reads DVKVTQSSRYLVKRTGEKVFLECVQDMDHENMFWYRQDPGLGLRLIYFSYDVKMKEKGDIPEGYSVSREKKERFSLILESASTNQTSMYLCASSSNEQFFGPGTRLTVL.

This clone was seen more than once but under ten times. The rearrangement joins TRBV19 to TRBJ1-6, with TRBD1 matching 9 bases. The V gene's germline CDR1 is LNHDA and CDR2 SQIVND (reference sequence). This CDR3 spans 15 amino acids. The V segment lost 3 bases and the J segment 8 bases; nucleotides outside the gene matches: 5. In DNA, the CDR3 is TGTGCCAGTAGTATCGGGGACAGGGTCGATTCACCCCTCCACTTT. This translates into CASSIGDRVDSPLHF.

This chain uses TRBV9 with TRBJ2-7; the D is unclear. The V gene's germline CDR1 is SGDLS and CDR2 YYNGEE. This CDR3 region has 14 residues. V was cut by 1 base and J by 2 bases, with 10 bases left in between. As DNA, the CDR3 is TGTGCCAGCAGCGTAAACGGGCAGACCTACGAGCAGTACTTC. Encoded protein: CASSVNGQTYEQYF.

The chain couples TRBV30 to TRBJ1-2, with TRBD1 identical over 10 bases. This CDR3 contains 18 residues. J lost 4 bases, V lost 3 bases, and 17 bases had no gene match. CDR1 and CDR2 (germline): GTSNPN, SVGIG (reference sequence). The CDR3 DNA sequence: TGTGCCTGGAGCGGGTTGGGGACAGGGGAGTTCGTTGGCTATGGCTACACCTTC. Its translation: CAWSGLGTGEFVGYGYTF.

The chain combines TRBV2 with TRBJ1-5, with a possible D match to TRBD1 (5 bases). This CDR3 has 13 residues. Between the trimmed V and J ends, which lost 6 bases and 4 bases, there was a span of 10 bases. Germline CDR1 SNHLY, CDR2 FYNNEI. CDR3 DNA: TGTGCCAGCAGCCCCAGGGATAATCAGCCCCAGCATTTT. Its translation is CASSPRDNQPQHF.

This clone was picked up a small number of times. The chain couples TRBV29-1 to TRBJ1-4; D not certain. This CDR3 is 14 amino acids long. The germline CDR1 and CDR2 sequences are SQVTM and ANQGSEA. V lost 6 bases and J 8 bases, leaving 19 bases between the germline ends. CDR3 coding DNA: TGCAGCGTGGTGAGACCCGAGGTGGGGGAAAAACTGTTTTTT. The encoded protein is CSVVRPEVGEKLFF.

As DNA, the CDR3 is TGTGCCAGCAGTCAGAAAACCGGGGAGCAGTACGTC. Encoded protein: CASSQKTGEQYV. The V call is TRBV7-9, the J call TRBJ2-7; no definite D call. The germline V gene has CDR1 SEHNR and CDR2 FQNEAQ (reference sequence). There are 12 residues in the CDR3. The V end was cut by 6 bases, the J end by 7 bases, with 13 bases between.

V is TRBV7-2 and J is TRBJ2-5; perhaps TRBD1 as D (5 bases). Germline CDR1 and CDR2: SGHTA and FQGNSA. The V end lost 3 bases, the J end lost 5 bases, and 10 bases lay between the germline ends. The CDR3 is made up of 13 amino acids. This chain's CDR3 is CASSLAHRETQYF. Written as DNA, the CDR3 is TGTGCCAGCAGCTTGGCCCACAGGGAGACCCAGTACTTC.

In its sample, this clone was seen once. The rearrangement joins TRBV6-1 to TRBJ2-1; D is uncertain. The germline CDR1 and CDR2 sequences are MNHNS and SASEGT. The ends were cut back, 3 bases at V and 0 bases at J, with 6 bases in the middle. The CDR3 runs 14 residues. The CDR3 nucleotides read TGTGCCAGCAGTGACAGCTTCTCCTACAATGAGCAGTTCTTC. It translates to CASSDSFSYNEQFF.

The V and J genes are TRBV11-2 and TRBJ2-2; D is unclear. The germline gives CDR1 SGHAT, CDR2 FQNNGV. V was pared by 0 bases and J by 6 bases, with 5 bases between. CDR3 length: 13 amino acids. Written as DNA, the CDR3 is TGTGCCAGCAGCTTAGATGGAGCCGGGGAGCTGTTTTTT. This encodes CASSLDGAGELFF. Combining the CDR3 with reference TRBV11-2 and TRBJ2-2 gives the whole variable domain EAGVAQSPRYKIIEKRQSVAFWCNPISGHATLYWYQQILGQGPKLLIQFQNNGVVDDSQLPKDRFSAERLKGVDSTLKIQPAKLEDSAVYLCASSLDGAGELFFGEGSRLTVL.

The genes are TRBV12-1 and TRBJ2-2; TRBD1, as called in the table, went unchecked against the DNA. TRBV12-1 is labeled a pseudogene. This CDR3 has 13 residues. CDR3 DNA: TGTGCCAGCCCAGGGGGTAACACCGGGGAGCTGTTTTTT. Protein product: CASPGGNTGELFF.

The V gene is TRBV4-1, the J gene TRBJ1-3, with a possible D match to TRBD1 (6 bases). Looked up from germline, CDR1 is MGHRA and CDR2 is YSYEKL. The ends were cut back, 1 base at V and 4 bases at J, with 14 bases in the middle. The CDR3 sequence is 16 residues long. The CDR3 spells CASSQVGGPGGNTIYF. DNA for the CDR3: TGCGCCAGCAGCCAAGTGGGGGGCCCGGGCGGAAACACCATATATTTT.